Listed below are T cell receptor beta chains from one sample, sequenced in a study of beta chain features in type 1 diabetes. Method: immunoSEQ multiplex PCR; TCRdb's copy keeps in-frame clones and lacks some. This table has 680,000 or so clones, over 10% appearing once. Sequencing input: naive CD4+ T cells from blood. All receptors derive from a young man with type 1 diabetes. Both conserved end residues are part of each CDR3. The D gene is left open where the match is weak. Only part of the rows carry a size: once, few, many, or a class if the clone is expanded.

CDR3: CASIFTGGSTGELFF; DNA: TGTGCCAGCATCTTCACAGGGGGAAGCACCGGGGAGCTGTTTTTT; V: TRBV11-2; J: TRBJ2-2; size: once; D: TRBD1
CDR3: CAKGQNYGYTF; DNA: TGTGCCAAGGGACAGAACTATGGCTACACCTTC; V: TRBV30; J: TRBJ1-2; size: few; D: TRBD1
CDR3: CASMEASRAETQYF; DNA: TGTGCCAGCATGGAGGCGTCCCGGGCAGAGACCCAGTACTTC; V: TRBV2; J: TRBJ2-5; size: few; D: -
CDR3: CASSLVAAPLNYGYTF; DNA: TGCGCCAGCAGCTTGGTGGCGGCGCCCCTAAACTATGGCTACACCTTC; V: TRBV5-1; J: TRBJ1-2; size: few; D: -
CDR3: CASSVVSSGGPLQETQYF; DNA: TGTGCCAGCAGCGTAGTTTCTAGCGGGGGCCCACTCCAAGAGACCCAGTACTTC; V: TRBV9; J: TRBJ2-5; size: -; D: TRBD2
CDR3: CASSFDLTGELFF; DNA: TGTGCCAGCAGCTTCGACCTAACCGGGGAGCTGTTTTTT; V: TRBV5-6; J: TRBJ2-2; size: few; D: -
CDR3: CATSRDKRLTYGYTF; DNA: TGTGCCACCAGCAGAGATAAACGGCTGACCTATGGCTACACCTTC; V: TRBV15; J: TRBJ1-2; size: -; D: -
CDR3: CASSQRQADSSGANVLTF; DNA: TGCGCCAGCAGTCAACGGCAGGCCGACTCCTCTGGGGCCAACGTCCTGACTTTC; V: TRBV23-1; J: TRBJ2-6; size: few; D: -
CDR3: CAWSQGVPPGNTIYF; DNA: TGTGCCTGGAGTCAGGGTGTCCCTCCTGGAAACACCATATATTTT; V: TRBV30; J: TRBJ1-3; size: few; D: -
CDR3: CASRETGDGYTF; DNA: TGTGCCAGTAGGGAGACAGGGGATGGCTACACCTTC; V: TRBV19; J: TRBJ1-2; size: -; D: TRBD1
CDR3: CAWSVLSYEQYF; DNA: TGTGCCTGGAGTGTACTGTCCTACGAGCAGTACTTC; V: TRBV30; J: TRBJ2-7; size: few; D: -
CDR3: CASSPQEYQPQHF; DNA: TGTGCCAGCAGTCCACAGGAGTATCAGCCCCAGCATTTT; V: TRBV6-5; J: TRBJ1-5; size: few; D: -
CDR3: CAWTEGGEQFF; DNA: TGTGCCTGGACCGAGGGGGGTGAGCAGTTCTTC; V: TRBV30; J: TRBJ2-1; size: many; D: -
CDR3: CASNPQGAHTGELFF; DNA: TGTGCCAGCAACCCGCAGGGGGCGCACACCGGGGAGCTGTTTTTT; V: TRBV5-4; J: TRBJ2-2; size: few; D: TRBD1